Below are 27 T cell receptor beta chains sequenced from a single sample in a study of blood T cell repertoires in COVID-19. Here immunoSEQ multiplex PCR was the method, and the copy in TCRdb shows in-frame clones only, minus some. The sample holds more than 100,000 clones; 60% to 85% are singletons and the top ten take around 0.9%. The sequenced sample was peripheral blood. Receptors originate from a human donor with acute or convalescent COVID-19. The donor label of this sample is uncertain.

Only one count was recorded for this clone. The chain combines TRBV29-1 with TRBJ1-1; D is possibly TRBD1 (5 bases). The CDR3 is made up of 13 amino acids. The germline V and J ends were trimmed by 3 bases and 4 bases, with 12 bases remaining between them. Germline CDR1 and CDR2: SQVTM and ANQGSEA. Here the CDR3 reads CSVENQGVTEAFF. CDR3 DNA sequence: TGCAGCGTTGAGAACCAAGGGGTCACTGAAGCTTTCTTT.

The V and J genes are TRBV7-2 and TRBJ2-7; TRBD1 matches 9 bases. The CDR3 consists of 15 residues. The V and J ends lost 2 bases and 3 bases, in that order; junction bases with no gene match: 5. Germline CDR1 and CDR2: SGHTA and FQGNSA. CDR3 sequence: CASSLKTGGDYEQYF. CDR3 nucleotide sequence: TGTGCCAGCAGCTTAAAGACAGGGGGGGACTACGAGCAGTACTTC.

This clone appeared a single time. This chain uses TRBV6-5 with TRBJ2-7; D not certain. Germline assignment: CDR1 MNHEY and CDR2 SVGAGI. The V end lost 3 bases, the J end lost 0 bases, and 9 bases lay between the germline ends. The CDR3 length is 14 residues. DNA of the CDR3: TGTGCCAGCAGTTATGGAGTGTTCTCCTACGAGCAGTACTTC. This translates into CASSYGVFSYEQYF.

The V gene is TRBV6-1, the J gene TRBJ1-4; D might be TRBD1 (5 bases). V lost 5 bases, J lost 6 bases, and 10 bases lay in between. CDR3 length equals 13 residues. Germline values: CDR1 MNHNS, CDR2 SASEGT. The CDR3 is CASSMGGYEKLFF. In DNA form, the CDR3 reads TGTGCCAGCAGTATGGGGGGATATGAAAAACTGTTTTTT.

The V call is TRBV6-5, the J call TRBJ1-4; a possible D gene is TRBD1 (5 bases). The CDR3 runs 15 residues. Per germline, CDR1 MNHEY and CDR2 SVGAGI. The ends were cut back, 0 bases at V and 7 bases at J, with 12 bases in the middle. The CDR3 sequence: CASSYSKYGGEKLFF. CDR3 sequence (DNA): TGTGCCAGCAGTTACTCAAAATACGGGGGTGAAAAACTGTTTTTT.

The chain combines TRBV7-8 with TRBJ2-7; D might be TRBD1 (6 bases). V dropped 1 base and J dropped 4 bases, with 17 bases sitting between them. The germline V gene encodes CDR1 SGHVS and CDR2 FQNEAQ. The length of the CDR3 is 16 residues. This CDR3 is CASSLGPRDTTYEQYF. As DNA, the CDR3 is TGTGCCAGCAGCTTAGGTCCCAGGGACACCACTTACGAGCAGTACTTC.

The chain links TRBV3-1 (or the pseudogene TRBV3-2) to TRBJ2-5; 15 bases agree with TRBD2. Germline V gives CDR1 LGHDT, CDR2 YNNKEL (reference sequence). The CDR3 covers 15 residues. J gave up 6 bases and V 4 bases, and 3 bases lay outside the gene matches. The chain's CDR3 is CASSPGTSGGKTQYF. In DNA, the CDR3 is TGTGCCAGCAGCCCCGGGACTAGCGGGGGGAAGACCCAGTACTTC.

The V gene is TRBV5-1, the J gene TRBJ2-5; D might be TRBD1 (5 bases). V lost 1 base, J lost 1 base, and 11 bases lay in between. This CDR3 comprises 15 residues. Germline V lookup: CDR1 SGHRS, CDR2 YFSETQ. CDR3 nucleotides: TGCGCCAGCAGCTTGTTGGCAGGGTCCCAAGAGACCCAGTACTTC. Protein product: CASSLLAGSQETQYF.

CDR3 residues: CASSFGTGSPEAFF. CDR3 nucleotide sequence: TGTGCCAGCAGTTTCGGGACAGGGAGCCCTGAAGCTTTCTTT. The chain recombines TRBV6-5 with TRBJ1-1, with TRBD1 identical over 9 bases. This CDR3 is built from 14 residues. The V gene end was trimmed by 4 bases and the J gene end by 6 bases; junction bases not matched to a gene: 6. Germline V CDR1 and CDR2: MNHEY, SVGAGI.

V is TRBV24-1 and J is TRBJ2-2; 9 bases match TRBD1. Looked up from germline, CDR1 is KGHDR and CDR2 is SFDVKD. Trimming cost V 3 bases and J 2 bases; bases outside gene matches: 9. The CDR3 covers 18 residues. In DNA, the CDR3 is TGTGCCACCAGTGATCCCGCGTTGGACAGGGGCAACACCGGGGAGCTGTTTTTT. Amino acids: CATSDPALDRGNTGELFF.

The rearrangement links TRBV7-6 to TRBJ2-1, with 9 bases lining up with TRBD1. CDR3 length equals 16 residues. CDR1 SGHVS and CDR2 FNYEAQ come from the germline V gene. With V trimmed by 1 base and J by 0 bases, 1 base remained unmatched. CDR3 protein: CASSLGGQGSYNEQFF. CDR3 DNA sequence: TGTGCCAGCAGCTTAGGGGGACAGGGCTCCTACAATGAGCAGTTCTTC.

This sequence joins TRBV7-9 and TRBJ1-6; D not certain. CDR1 and CDR2 from the germline V gene are SEHNR and FQNEAQ (reference sequence). CDR3 length: 13 residues. V gave up 3 bases and J gave up 8 bases, with 8 bases separating them. In DNA, the CDR3 is TGTGCCAGCAGCTTTAACAGAGATTCACCCCTCCACTTT. Residues: CASSFNRDSPLHF.

V usage is TRBV28 and J usage is TRBJ1-2; tentative D call: TRBD1 (5 bases). The CDR3 has 12 residues. Germline loops: CDR1 MDHEN, CDR2 SYDVKM. Trimming stripped 6 bases from V and 8 bases from J, with 13 bases between. CDR3 residues: CASSYLGGGYTF. In nucleotides, the CDR3 is TGTGCCAGCAGCTACCTCGGGGGGGGCTACACCTTC.

V is TRBV7-2 and J is TRBJ1-2; TRBD1 might be the D (6 bases). Germline V CDR1 and CDR2: SGHTA, FQGNSA. The V end was cut by 3 bases, the J end by 3 bases, with 11 bases between. This CDR3 spans 14 amino acids. The CDR3 protein is CASSFPGVDYGYTF. The CDR3 nucleotides read TGTGCCAGCAGCTTCCCAGGGGTTGACTATGGCTACACCTTC.

This clone was observed once. This rearrangement joins TRBV4-2 to TRBJ2-6, with D perhaps matching TRBD2 (5 bases). CDR3 length equals 18 residues. Germline CDR1 is LGHNA and CDR2 is YNFKEQ. V was pared by 0 bases and J by 0 bases, with 12 bases between. Written as DNA, the CDR3 is TGTGCCAGCAGCCAAGATCCCAGCGGTGTCTCTGGGGCCAACGTCCTGACTTTC. Its protein product is CASSQDPSGVSGANVLTF.

CDR3 nucleotides: TGTGCCAGTGCCCGGGGGAATGAGCAGTTCTTC. This translates into CASARGNEQFF. The rearrangement links TRBV19 to TRBJ2-1, with a possible D match to TRBD2 (6 bases). The germline V and J ends were trimmed by 8 bases and 7 bases, with 9 bases remaining between them. The CDR3 is 11 amino acids. Looked up from germline, CDR1 is LNHDA and CDR2 is SQIVND (reference sequence). Full variable domain (rest looked up from reference TRBV19 and TRBJ2-1): DGGITQSPKYLFRKEGQNVTLSCEQNLNHDAMYWYRQDPGQGLRLIYYSQIVNDFQKGDIAEGYSVSREKKESFPLTVTSAQKNPTAFYLCASARGNEQFFGPGTRLTVL.

The V and J genes are TRBV5-1 and TRBJ2-3; possible D gene TRBD2, 6 bases. This CDR3 spans 14 amino acids. With 5 bases removed from V and 3 bases from J, the gap between germline ends came to 13 bases. The germline V gene has CDR1 SGHRS and CDR2 YFSETQ. CDR3 DNA: TGCGCCAGCAGGGACTACCGGCCGACAGATACGCAGTATTTT. This codes for CASRDYRPTDTQYF.

This clone occurred a few times. The chain recombines TRBV4-2 with TRBJ2-4, with TRBD2 identical over 12 bases. The CDR3 covers 17 residues. The V and J ends lost 4 bases and 6 bases, in that order; junction bases with no gene match: 10. Germline V gene data show CDR1 as LGHNA and CDR2 as YNFKEQ. The CDR3 DNA reads TGTGCCAGCAGCCCGGGGTGGTCTAGCGGGGGGGCAAACATTCAGTACTTC. This translates into CASSPGWSSGGANIQYF.

J is TRBJ2-4 and V is TRBV28; D is perhaps TRBD1 (5 bases). The V and J ends lost 4 bases and 8 bases respectively, with 18 bases between them. This CDR3 is built from 15 residues. The germline V gene encodes CDR1 MDHEN and CDR2 SYDVKM. The CDR3 DNA reads as TGTGCCAGCAGTTCACGGACCAGGGTTCAGGACATTCAGTACTTC. Its protein product is CASSSRTRVQDIQYF.

The V gene is TRBV9, the J gene TRBJ2-1; possibly TRBD1 for D (5 bases). This CDR3 has 13 residues. Trimming removed 0 bases at V and 4 bases at J, with 5 bases between. Germline lookup yields CDR1 SGDLS and CDR2 YYNGEE. The DNA for the CDR3 is TGTGCCAGCAGCGTAGCAGGGTACAATGAGCAGTTCTTC. Protein sequence: CASSVAGYNEQFF.

The chain combines TRBV13 with TRBJ2-6, with D tentatively TRBD2 (6 bases). V lost 3 bases, J lost 3 bases, and 9 bases lay in between. CDR3 length: 15 amino acids. Germline CDR1 is PRHDT and CDR2 is FYEKMQ (reference sequence). The CDR3 nucleotides read TGTGCCAGCAGCTTGCGGGGATTTGGGGCCAACGTCCTGACTTTC. Protein product: CASSLRGFGANVLTF.

This rearrangement joins TRBV6-5 to TRBJ1-1; 8 bases are shared with TRBD1. Germline CDR1 MNHEY, CDR2 SVGAGI. The CDR3 totals 14 residues. The J segment lost 1 base and the V segment lost 6 bases, leaving 4 bases of the junction unmatched. The CDR3 DNA sequence: TGTGCCAGCAGCCGGACAGGGACGAACACTGAAGCTTTCTTT. Translation: CASSRTGTNTEAFF.

This clone was detected only once. This sequence joins TRBV28 and TRBJ1-2; D not resolved. V lost 7 bases to trimming and J lost 0 bases, with 6 bases between them. The CDR3 covers 12 residues. The germline V gene encodes CDR1 MDHEN and CDR2 SYDVKM. This chain's CDR3 is CASNSPNYGYTF. For the CDR3, the DNA is TGTGCCAGCAACAGTCCTAACTATGGCTACACCTTC.

The chain couples TRBV19 to TRBJ2-1; weak D call: TRBD1 (6 bases). Trimming took 6 bases from V and 4 from J, leaving 16 bases between them. The CDR3 covers 15 residues. CDR1 and CDR2 (germline): LNHDA, SQIVND (reference sequence). CDR3 residues: CASSRTGISYNEQFF. DNA for the CDR3: TGTGCCAGTAGCAGAACAGGGATTTCTTACAATGAGCAGTTCTTC.

This clone was seen a handful of times. The rearrangement joins TRBV5-5 to TRBJ1-5; a weak D match, TRBD1 (6 bases). V was shortened by 5 bases and J by 2 bases, with 14 bases between the two germline ends. CDR1 and CDR2 from the germline V gene are SGHKS and YYEKEE (reference sequence). This CDR3 is 15 amino acids long. The DNA for the CDR3 is TGTGCCAGCAGGCCCACAGGGATAGGCAATCAGCCCCAGCATTTT. Its translation: CASRPTGIGNQPQHF.

This clone showed up just a few times. V is TRBV7-2 and J is TRBJ1-4; a weak D match, TRBD1 (6 bases). Germline values: CDR1 SGHTA, CDR2 FQGNSA. Trimming removed 5 bases at V and 8 bases at J, with 15 bases between. The CDR3 covers 14 residues. The CDR3 DNA follows: TGTGCCAGCAGCCTTACAGGGCATGGAGAAAAACTGTTTTTT. Translated, it gives CASSLTGHGEKLFF. The full variable domain, rest sourced from reference TRBV7-2 and TRBJ1-4, is GAGVSQSPSNKVTEKGKDVELRCDPISGHTALYWYRQSLGQGLEFLIYFQGNSAPDKSGLPSDRFSAERTGGSVSTLTIQRTQQEDSAVYLCASSLTGHGEKLFFGSGTQLSVL.

The rearrangement links TRBV9 to TRBJ1-2; D is unclear. Trimming cost V 4 bases and J 4 bases, with 14 bases left between them. The CDR3 sequence is 14 residues long. The germline V gene encodes CDR1 SGDLS and CDR2 YYNGEE. The CDR3 is CASSPRGSLYGYTF. The DNA of the CDR3 is TGTGCCAGCAGCCCCCGGGGTAGCCTCTATGGCTACACCTTC. Full variable domain (missing parts from reference TRBV9 and TRBJ1-2): DSGVTQTPKHLITATGQRVTLRCSPRSGDLSVYWYQQSLDQGLQFLIQYYNGEERAKGNILERFSAQQFPDLHSELNLSSLELGDSALYFCASSPRGSLYGYTFGSGTRLTVV.